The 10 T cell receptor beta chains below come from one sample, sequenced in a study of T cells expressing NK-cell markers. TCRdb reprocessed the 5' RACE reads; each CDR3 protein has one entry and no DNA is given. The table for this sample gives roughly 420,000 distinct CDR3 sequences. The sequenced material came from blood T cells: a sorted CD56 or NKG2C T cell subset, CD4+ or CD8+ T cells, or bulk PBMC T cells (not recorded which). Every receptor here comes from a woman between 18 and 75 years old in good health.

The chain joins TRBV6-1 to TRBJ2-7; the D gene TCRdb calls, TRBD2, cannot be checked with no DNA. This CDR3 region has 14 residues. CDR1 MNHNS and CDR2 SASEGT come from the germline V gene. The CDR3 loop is CASRRLAGSSEQYF.

Here the CDR3 reads CASSYWGSSGNTIYF. The chain carries TRBV6-5 and TRBJ1-3. This CDR3 spans 15 amino acids. CDR1 MNHEY and CDR2 SVGAGI come from the germline V gene.

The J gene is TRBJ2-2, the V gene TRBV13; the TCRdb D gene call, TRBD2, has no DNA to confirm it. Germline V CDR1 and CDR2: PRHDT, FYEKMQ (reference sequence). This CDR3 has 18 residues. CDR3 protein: CASSPPLGSGGDTGELFF.

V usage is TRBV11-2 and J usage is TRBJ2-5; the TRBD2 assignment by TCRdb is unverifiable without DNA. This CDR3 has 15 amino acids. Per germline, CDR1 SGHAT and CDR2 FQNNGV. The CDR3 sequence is CASSSSGGAVETQYF.

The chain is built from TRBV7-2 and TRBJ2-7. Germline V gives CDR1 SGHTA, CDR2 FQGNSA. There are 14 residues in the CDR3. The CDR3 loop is CASSLVPQFYEQYF. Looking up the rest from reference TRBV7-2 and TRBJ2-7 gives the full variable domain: GAGVSQSPSNKVTEKGKDVELRCDPISGHTALYWYRQSLGQGLEFLIYFQGNSAPDKSGLPSDRFSAERTGGSVSTLTIQRTQQEDSAVYLCASSLVPQFYEQYFGPGTRLTVT.

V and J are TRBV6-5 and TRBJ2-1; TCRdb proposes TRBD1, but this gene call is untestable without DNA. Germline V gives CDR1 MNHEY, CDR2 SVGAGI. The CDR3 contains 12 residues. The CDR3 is CASSYRADEQFF.

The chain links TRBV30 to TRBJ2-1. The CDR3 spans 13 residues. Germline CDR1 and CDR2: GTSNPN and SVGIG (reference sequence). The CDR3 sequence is CAWSDSPYNEQFF.

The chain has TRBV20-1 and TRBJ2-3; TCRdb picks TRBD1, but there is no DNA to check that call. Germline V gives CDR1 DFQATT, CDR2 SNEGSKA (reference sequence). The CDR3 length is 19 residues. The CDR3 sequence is CSAISLGGADRDYTDTQYF.

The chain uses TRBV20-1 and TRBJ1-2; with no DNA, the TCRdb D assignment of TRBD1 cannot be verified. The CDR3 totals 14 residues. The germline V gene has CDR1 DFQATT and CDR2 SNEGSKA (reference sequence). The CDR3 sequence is CSAAPGQGNYGYTF.

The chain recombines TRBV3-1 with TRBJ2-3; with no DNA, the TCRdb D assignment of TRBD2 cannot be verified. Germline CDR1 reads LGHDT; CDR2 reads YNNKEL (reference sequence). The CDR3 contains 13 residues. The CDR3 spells CASSHSAGDTQYF.